This T cell receptor (beta chain) was observed in a study of T cells after yellow fever vaccination. CDR1 is MNHEY, CDR2 SVGAGI, per germline. V was trimmed by 3 bases and J by 4 bases, leaving 6 bases between them. The CDR3 totals 12 residues. Study-level findings and limits: Re-detected after boosting: most primary clones, more than 95% of CD4 and roughly 88% of CD8.

This clonotype was recorded at least ten times. TCRdb fed the 5' RACE reads into MiXCR, producing one record per CDR3 protein. The table shows about 45,000 distinct CDR3 sequences, with roughly 7.1% occurring only once. This chain joins TRBV6-5 and TRBJ1-1; tentatively, D is TRBD1 (5 bases). This clonotype was obtained from a man aged 30 to 39 who received the YFV17D yellow fever vaccine. This sample comprised CD8+ T cells not binding an NS4B(214-222) dextramer, sorted from PBMCs, obtained 45 days after the yellow fever booster vaccination. The CDR3 DNA sequence: TGTGCCAGCAGTTATGGGGGCACTGAAGCTTTCTTT. Its protein product is CASSYGGTEAFF.